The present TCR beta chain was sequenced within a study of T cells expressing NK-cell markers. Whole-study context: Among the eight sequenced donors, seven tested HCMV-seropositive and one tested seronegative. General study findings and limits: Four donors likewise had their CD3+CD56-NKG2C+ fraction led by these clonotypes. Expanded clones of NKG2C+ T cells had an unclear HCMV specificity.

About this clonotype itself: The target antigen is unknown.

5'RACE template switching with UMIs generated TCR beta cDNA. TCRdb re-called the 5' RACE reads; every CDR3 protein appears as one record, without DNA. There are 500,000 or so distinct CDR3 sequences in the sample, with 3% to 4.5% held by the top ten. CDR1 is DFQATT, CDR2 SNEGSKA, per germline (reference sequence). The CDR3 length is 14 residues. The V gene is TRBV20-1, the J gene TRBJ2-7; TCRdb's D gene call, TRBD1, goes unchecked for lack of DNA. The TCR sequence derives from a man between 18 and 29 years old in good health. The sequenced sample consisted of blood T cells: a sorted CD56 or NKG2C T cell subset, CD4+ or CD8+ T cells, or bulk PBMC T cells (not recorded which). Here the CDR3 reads CSAPRQSSSYEQYF.